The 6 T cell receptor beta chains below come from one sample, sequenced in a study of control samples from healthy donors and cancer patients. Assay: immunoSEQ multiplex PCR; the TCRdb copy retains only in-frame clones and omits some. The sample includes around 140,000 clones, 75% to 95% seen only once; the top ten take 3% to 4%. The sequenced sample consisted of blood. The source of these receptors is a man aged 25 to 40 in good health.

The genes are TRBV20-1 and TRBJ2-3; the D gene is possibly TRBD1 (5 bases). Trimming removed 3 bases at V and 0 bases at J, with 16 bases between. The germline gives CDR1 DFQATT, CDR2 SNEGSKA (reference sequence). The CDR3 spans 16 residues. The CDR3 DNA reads TGCAGTGCTAGTAACTTAGGGGTAGCTAGCACAGATACGCAGTATTTT. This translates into CSASNLGVASTDTQYF.

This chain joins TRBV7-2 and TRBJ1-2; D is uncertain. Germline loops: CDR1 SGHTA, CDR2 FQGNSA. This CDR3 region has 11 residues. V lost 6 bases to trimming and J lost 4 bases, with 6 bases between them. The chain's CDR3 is CASSELYGYTF. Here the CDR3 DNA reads TGTGCCAGCAGTGAGCTCTATGGCTACACCTTC.

The DNA for the CDR3 is TGTGCCAGCTCACCGTTGGCAATTGCTAACTATGGCTACACCTTC. It is translated as CASSPLAIANYGYTF. The rearrangement links TRBV18 to TRBJ1-2; D remains ambiguous. This CDR3 comprises 15 residues. V dropped 3 bases and J dropped 0 bases, with 11 bases sitting between them. The germline V gene encodes CDR1 KGHSH and CDR2 LQKENI.

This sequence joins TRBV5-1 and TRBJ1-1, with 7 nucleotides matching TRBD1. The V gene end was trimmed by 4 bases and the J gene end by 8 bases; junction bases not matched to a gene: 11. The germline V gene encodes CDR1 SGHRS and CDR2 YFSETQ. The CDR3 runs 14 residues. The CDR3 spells CASSASLQGREAFF. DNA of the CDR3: TGCGCCAGCAGCGCTAGCCTACAGGGGAGGGAAGCTTTCTTT. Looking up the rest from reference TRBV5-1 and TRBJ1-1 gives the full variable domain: KAGVTQTPRYLIKTRGQQVTLSCSPISGHRSVSWYQQTPGQGLQFLFEYFSETQRNKGNFPGRFSGRQFSNSRSEMNVSTLELGDSALYLCASSASLQGREAFFGQGTRLTVV.

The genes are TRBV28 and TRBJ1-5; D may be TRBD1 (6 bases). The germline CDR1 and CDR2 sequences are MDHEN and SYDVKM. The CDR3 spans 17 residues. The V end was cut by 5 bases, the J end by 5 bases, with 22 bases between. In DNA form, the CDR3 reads TGTGCCAGCAGTGGACCCCGGGGGGGGGCTATGGATCAGCCCCAGCATTTT. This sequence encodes CASSGPRGGAMDQPQHF.

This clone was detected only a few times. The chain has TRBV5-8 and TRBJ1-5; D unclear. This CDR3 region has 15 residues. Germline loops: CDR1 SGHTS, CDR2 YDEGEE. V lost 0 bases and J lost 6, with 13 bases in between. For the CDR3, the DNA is TGTGCCAGCAGCTTGGACCCCTCCGGAGGTCAGCCCCAGCATTTT. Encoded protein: CASSLDPSGGQPQHF. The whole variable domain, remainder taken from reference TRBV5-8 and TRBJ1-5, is EAGVTQSPTHLIKTRGQQATLRCSPISGHTSVYWYQQALGLGLQFLLWYDEGEERNRGNFPPRFSGRQFPNYSSELNVNALELEDSALYLCASSLDPSGGQPQHFGDGTRLSIL.